The present TCR beta chain was sequenced within a study of blood T cell repertoires in COVID-19. Looking at the study overall: The study drew acute and convalescent COVID-19 samples from the United States, Italy and Spain. In each case, the material was cDNA or gDNA derived from T cells, B-cell-depleted T cells, or PBMCs.

Trimming took off 6 bases at V and 3 bases at J, with 3 bases between the two ends. Germline V gene sequence: CDR1 SNHLY, CDR2 FYNNEI. The CDR3 runs 10 residues. Per the study methods: Reference gene primer amplification in the assay estimated nucleated cell counts. Produced via immunoSEQ multiplex PCR; TCRdb's table is partial and in-frame only. V and J calls and clone size are those listed in that table; D and trimming were worked out from the DNA. The top ten clones hold more than 9% of a sample with about 240,000 clones, about 83% of them seen once. The clonotype originates from a man at least 80 years old with acute or convalescent COVID-19. The sample consisted of peripheral blood. This chain joins TRBV2 and TRBJ2-7; D is uncertain. The CDR3 DNA follows: TGTGCCAGCAGGTACTACGAGCAGTACTTC. This encodes CASRYYEQYF.